The subject of this entry is one T cell receptor beta chain. Its antigen is not known. This sample was included in a study of cytomegalovirus exposure and HLA in healthy donors. Findings and limits, study-wide: Among TCR sequences, most were rare, though some public TCRs appeared in many donors.

PCR involved 60 Vbeta and 13 Jbeta primers. Assay used: immunoSEQ multiplex PCR; TCRdb lists only in-frame clones, some missing. The repertoire holds about 140,000 clones, with approximately 80% as singletons. The CDR3 has 16 amino acids. The V gene end was trimmed by 3 bases and the J gene end by 5 bases; junction bases not matched to a gene: 4. CDR1 and CDR2 from the germline V gene are MNHEY and SMNVEV (reference sequence). The chain carries TRBV27 and TRBJ2-1; 13 bases map to TRBD2. This sequence originates from a middle-aged man in good health and CMV-seronegative. The sequenced sample was PBMCs. CDR3 nucleotides: TGTGCCAGCAGTTTCACTAGCGGGAGGGCCGACAATGAGCAGTTCTTC. Residues: CASSFTSGRADNEQFF.